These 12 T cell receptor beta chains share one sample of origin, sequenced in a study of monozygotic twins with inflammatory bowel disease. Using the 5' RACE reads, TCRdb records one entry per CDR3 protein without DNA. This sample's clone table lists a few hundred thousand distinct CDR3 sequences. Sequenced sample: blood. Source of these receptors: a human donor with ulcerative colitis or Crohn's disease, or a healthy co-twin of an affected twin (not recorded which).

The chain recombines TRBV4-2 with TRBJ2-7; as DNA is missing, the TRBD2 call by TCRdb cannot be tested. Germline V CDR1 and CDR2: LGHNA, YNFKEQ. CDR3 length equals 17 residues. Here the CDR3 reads CASSPGTSGGAGNEQYF.

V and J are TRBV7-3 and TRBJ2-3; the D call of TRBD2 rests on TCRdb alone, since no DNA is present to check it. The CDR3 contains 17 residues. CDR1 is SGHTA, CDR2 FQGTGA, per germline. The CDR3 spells CASSLIASEVTADTQYF.

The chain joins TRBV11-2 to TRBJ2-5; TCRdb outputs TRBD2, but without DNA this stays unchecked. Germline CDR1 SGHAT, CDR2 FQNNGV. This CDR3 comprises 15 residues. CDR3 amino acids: CASSPRRGSEETQYF.

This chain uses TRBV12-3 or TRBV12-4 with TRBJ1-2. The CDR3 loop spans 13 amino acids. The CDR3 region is CASSLEGLRGYTF.

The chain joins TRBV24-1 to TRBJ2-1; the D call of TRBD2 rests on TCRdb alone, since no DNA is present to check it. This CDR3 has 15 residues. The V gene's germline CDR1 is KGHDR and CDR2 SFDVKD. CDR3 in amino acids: CATSASGGGYNEQFF.

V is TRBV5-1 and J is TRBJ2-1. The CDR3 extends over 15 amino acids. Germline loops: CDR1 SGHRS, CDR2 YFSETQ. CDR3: CASSFGGVGDNEQFF.

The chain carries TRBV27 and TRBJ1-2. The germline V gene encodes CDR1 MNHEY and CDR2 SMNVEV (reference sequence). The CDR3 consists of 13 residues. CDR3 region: CASSGGWGYGYTF.

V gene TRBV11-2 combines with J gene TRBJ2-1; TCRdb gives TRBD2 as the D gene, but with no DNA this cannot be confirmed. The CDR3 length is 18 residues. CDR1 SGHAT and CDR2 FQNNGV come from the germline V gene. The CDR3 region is CASSSWGASGVSYNEQFF.

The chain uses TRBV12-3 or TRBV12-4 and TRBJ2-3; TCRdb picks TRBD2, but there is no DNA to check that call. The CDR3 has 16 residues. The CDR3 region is CASSPRGPTSTDTQYF.

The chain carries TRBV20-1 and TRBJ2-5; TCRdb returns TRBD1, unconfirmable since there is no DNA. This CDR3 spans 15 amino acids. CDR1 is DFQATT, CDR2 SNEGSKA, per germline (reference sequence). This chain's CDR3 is CSARALGTGQETQYF.

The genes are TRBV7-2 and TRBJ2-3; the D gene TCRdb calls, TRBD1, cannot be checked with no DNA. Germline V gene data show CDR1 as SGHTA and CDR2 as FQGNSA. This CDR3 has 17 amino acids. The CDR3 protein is CASSLAGAGVVADTQYF. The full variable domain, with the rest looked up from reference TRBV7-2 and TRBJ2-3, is GAGVSQSPSNKVTEKGKDVELRCDPISGHTALYWYRQSLGQGLEFLIYFQGNSAPDKSGLPSDRFSAERTGGSVSTLTIQRTQQEDSAVYLCASSLAGAGVVADTQYFGPGTRLTVL.

The CDR3 loop reads CASSLGWASGGDETQYF. The rearrangement links TRBV7-8 to TRBJ2-5; the D call of TRBD2 rests on TCRdb alone, since no DNA is present to check it. Germline CDR1 reads SGHVS; CDR2 reads FQNEAQ. The CDR3 is 17 amino acids.